A single sample gave rise to the 3 T cell receptor beta chains below, sequenced in a study of blood T cells in healthy people across ages. Then a second PCR, running roughly 7 to 11 cycles, was carried out with a sample-barcoded 5' primer and a J-beta primer mix. TCRdb analysed the 5' RACE reads with MiXCR anew, one entry per CDR3 protein. The sample consists of about 1.5 million distinct CDR3 sequences, approximately 42% of them appearing once. The sequenced sample was blood. These receptors were obtained from a woman aged 18-29 years in good health.

The chain recombines TRBV12-3 or TRBV12-4 with TRBJ2-3; 11 bases line up with TRBD2. J gave up 3 bases and V 7 bases, and 6 bases lay outside the gene matches. The CDR3 has 15 residues. As DNA, the CDR3 is TGTGCCAGCACTAATAGCGGGGGGGCAACAGATACGCAGTATTTT. This gives the protein CASTNSGGATDTQYF.

This rearrangement joins TRBV2 to TRBJ2-1; 7 bases are shared with TRBD1. V lost 7 bases to trimming and J lost 4 bases; unmatched junction nucleotides: 13. The CDR3 contains 16 residues. Germline-derived CDR1 and CDR2 are SNHLY and FYNNEI. CDR3 bases: TGTGCCAGCAAATTCTTGTCGGGGACAGATTACAATGAGCAGTTCTTC. Amino acid sequence: CASKFLSGTDYNEQFF.

The genes are TRBV3-1 and TRBJ1-2, with D tentatively TRBD1 (6 bases). Trimming cost V 4 bases and J 6 bases, with 27 bases left between them. CDR1 is LGHDT, CDR2 YNNKEL, per germline (reference sequence). The CDR3 has 18 amino acids. CDR3 loop: CASSRIGGGEYRWHGYTF. In nucleotides, the CDR3 is TGTGCCAGCAGCCGCATCGGGGGGGGCGAATATCGATGGCATGGCTACACCTTC.